A selection of T cell receptor beta chains follows, all from one sample in a study of tumor-infiltrating lymphocytes in localized non-small cell lung cancer. Clones were read by immunoSEQ multiplex PCR, and TCRdb kept only the in-frame ones, dropping some. The sample includes over 10,000 clones, about 72% of them seen just once. What was sequenced was uninvolved lung tissue not adjacent to the tumor. These receptors were collected from a human donor with non-small cell lung cancer. CDR3s include the opening cysteine and the closing phenylalanine or tryptophan. The D gene is left open where the match is weak. Expanded clones are given a class, and other clones once, few, many or no size at all.

j_call d_call v_call cdr3_length clone_size cdr3_nt cdr3_aa
TRBJ2-1 TRBD2 TRBV7-2 14 . TGTGCCAGCACCCTTAGTACCTCTAGCGGGAGGTGGTTCTTC CASTLSTSSGRWFF
TRBJ1-2 . TRBV2 14 . TGTGCCAGCACCCCCCTGGGCAGCGTCTATGGCTACACCTTC CASTPLGSVYGYTF
TRBJ2-1 TRBD2 TRBV10-3 14 . TGTGCCATCACGGGTAGCGGGAGGGGCGATGAGCAGTTCTTC CAITGSGRGDEQFF
TRBJ1-4 . TRBV4-1 15 few TGCGCCAGCAGCCAACAACCGACCCTATATGAAAAACTGTTTTTT CASSQQPTLYEKLFF
TRBJ2-3 . TRBV6-5 14 . TGTGCCAGCGTTTCGACGGCTAGCACAGATACGCAGTATTTT CASVSTASTDTQYF
TRBJ2-2 . TRBV5-1 14 . TGCGCCAGCAGCTTCCTAGATCAAGACGGGGAGCTGTTTTTT CASSFLDQDGELFF
TRBJ2-3 TRBD2 TRBV10-3 13 . TGTGCCATCAGCGCGGGGGACGCAGATACGCAGTATTTT CAISAGDADTQYF
TRBJ1-2 TRBD1 TRBV6-6 15 . TGTGCCAGCAGTCCTCGACAGGGGGATAACTATGGCTACACCTTC CASSPRQGDNYGYTF
TRBJ1-5 . TRBV6-4 13 . TGTGCCAGCAGTGACGCAGGAGGTATACCCCAGCATTTT CASSDAGGIPQHF
TRBJ1-2 . TRBV14 17 . TGTGCCAGCAGCCAAGTCGGCTCTTGGGGGGAATACTATGGCTACACCTTC CASSQVGSWGEYYGYTF
TRBJ2-1 . TRBV5-1 13 . TGCGCCAGCAGCTTGGGTAATACCAATGAGCAGTTCTTC CASSLGNTNEQFF
TRBJ1-2 TRBD1 TRBV9 16 few TGTGCCAGCAGCGTAGATGGGGGGACAGACCCTTATGGCTACACCTTC CASSVDGGTDPYGYTF
TRBJ2-5 TRBD2 TRBV9 15 . TGTGCCAGCAGCGTAGATAGCGGGAGGGGAGAGACCCAGTACTTC CASSVDSGRGETQYF
TRBJ2-1 . TRBV7-9 15 medium-sized TGTGCCAGCAGCTTAGCGCTGGGGGACTACAATGAGCAGTTCTTC CASSLALGDYNEQFF
TRBJ1-4 TRBD1 TRBV29-1 14 . TGCAGCGTTGTCGGGACAGGAGATAATGAAAAACTGTTTTTT CSVVGTGDNEKLFF
TRBJ2-1 . TRBV5-6 15 once TGTGCCAGCAGCTCCAAAGACGGTGACTACAATGAGCAGTTCTTC CASSSKDGDYNEQFF
TRBJ2-1 . TRBV27 13 few TGTGCCAGCAGTTTAGAGGACGGGAATGAGCAGTTCTTC CASSLEDGNEQFF
TRBJ1-2 . TRBV29-1 12 . TGCAGCGTTGGTGGTCAGGGTTATGGCTACACCTTC CSVGGQGYGYTF
TRBJ2-1 . TRBV14 16 once TGTGCCAGCAGCCAAGTACTAGCTCGTGTATCCAATGAGCAGTTCTTC CASSQVLARVSNEQFF
TRBJ1-6 . TRBV5-5 15 . TGTGCCAGCAGCTTGACACGCTCCTATAATTCACCCCTCCACTTT CASSLTRSYNSPLHF
TRBJ1-5 TRBD1 TRBV7-8 16 . TGTGCCAGCAGCCTTCGGGACAGGGGGGACAATCAGCCCCAGCATTTT CASSLRDRGDNQPQHF
TRBJ2-7 TRBD1 TRBV6-5 14 . TGTGCCAGCAGACGTGACAGGGGGCAGGACGAGCAGTACTTC CASRRDRGQDEQYF
TRBJ1-2 . TRBV4-1 14 . TGCGCCAGCAGCCAAGAATGGGGGTCCTATGGCTACACCTTC CASSQEWGSYGYTF
TRBJ2-7 . TRBV4-2 15 . TGTGCCAGCAGCCAAGGACAGGCTTCATCCTACGAGCAGTACTTC CASSQGQASSYEQYF
TRBJ2-1 . TRBV4-3 15 . TGCGCCAGCAGCCAAGATGGTAACAGGTACAATGAGCAGTTCTTC CASSQDGNRYNEQFF
TRBJ2-2 TRBD2 TRBV4-3 16 . TGCGCCAGCAGCCAAGTTCTAGCGGGGAACACCGGGGAGCTGTTTTTT CASSQVLAGNTGELFF
TRBJ2-7 . TRBV7-2 14 medium-sized TGTGCCAGCAGCTTAGATGGCAGTCTGGACGAGCAGTACTTC CASSLDGSLDEQYF
TRBJ1-4 . TRBV19 14 . TGTGCCAGTAGGACGGGGTCTTCTAATGAAAAACTGTTTTTT CASRTGSSNEKLFF
TRBJ1-1 . TRBV30 13 . TGTGCCTGGAGTGTACAGTTAATGACTGAAGCTTTCTTT CAWSVQLMTEAFF
TRBJ2-7 . TRBV27 11 few TGTGCCAGCAGATCTCAGGGTAAGCAGTACTTC CASRSQGKQYF
TRBJ2-1 . TRBV5-1 13 . TGCGCCAGCTCCCGGGAGACCTACAATGAGCAGTTCTTC CASSRETYNEQFF
TRBJ2-1 . TRBV9 16 once TGTGCCAGCAGCGTAGTGTGGGGGGCAGGCTACAATGAGCAGTTCTTC CASSVVWGAGYNEQFF
TRBJ2-7 TRBD1 TRBV6-1 13 . TGTGCCAGCAGACCGGGACAGTCTTCCGAGCAGTACTTC CASRPGQSSEQYF
TRBJ2-7 . TRBV7-2 13 medium-sized TGTGCCAGCAGCCTTATCGGGGGAAACGAGCAGTACTTC CASSLIGGNEQYF
TRBJ2-2 . TRBV5-4 13 . TGTGCCAGCAGCTTGGTGGGCTCCGGGGAGCTGTTTTTT CASSLVGSGELFF
TRBJ1-3 . TRBV5-4 14 . TGTGCCAGCAGCCAAGATAGCTCTGGAAACACCATATATTTT CASSQDSSGNTIYF
TRBJ1-4 . TRBV19 18 . TGTGCCAGTAGCTCATCCTACTTAAGCGTCGGGGGTAATGAAAAACTGTTTTTT CASSSSYLSVGGNEKLFF
TRBJ2-5 TRBD2 TRBV6-4 15 . TGTGCCAGCAGTGCTAGCGGGGGAAACCAAGAGACCCAGTACTTC CASSASGGNQETQYF
TRBJ1-2 TRBD1 TRBV6-5 15 . TGTGCCAGCAGTTCGAAACGACAGGGCCGCTATGGCTACACCTTC CASSSKRQGRYGYTF
TRBJ2-1 . TRBV7-7 14 . TGTGCCAGCAGCCTTGACATAGCTCAAACTGAGCAGTTCTTC CASSLDIAQTEQFF
TRBJ2-3 TRBD2 TRBV7-2 18 . TGTGCCAGCAGCTTAGGACGACTAGCGGGGGGTAAGACAGATACGCAGTATTTT CASSLGRLAGGKTDTQYF
TRBJ2-5 . TRBV2 15 . TGTGCCAGCAAGAGGGATAAACTGTACCAAGAGACCCAGTACTTC CASKRDKLYQETQYF
TRBJ1-1 . TRBV19 15 . TGTGCCAGTAGTATAACAGGGAATATAGGCACTGAAGCTTTCTTT CASSITGNIGTEAFF
TRBJ2-1 . TRBV2 14 . TGTGCCAGCAGTGGGAGGTTCTCCTACAATGAGCAGTTCTTC CASSGRFSYNEQFF
TRBJ2-1 TRBD1 TRBV5-4 14 . TGTGCCAGCAGCTGGGGGACAGGGTACAATGAGCAGTTCTTC CASSWGTGYNEQFF
TRBJ2-1 . TRBV7-2 13 . TGTGCCAGCACCAGGGTAGGAGGGCGTGAGCAGTTCTTC CASTRVGGREQFF
TRBJ2-4 TRBD1 TRBV19 15 . TGTGCCAGTAGTCGGACAGGTTCGTCCAAAAACATTCAGTACTTC CASSRTGSSKNIQYF
TRBJ2-7 TRBD1 TRBV11-2 14 . TGTGCCAGCAGCTTCTTGACAGGGGAGTATGAGCAGTACTTC CASSFLTGEYEQYF
TRBJ2-7 TRBD2 TRBV2 15 . TGTGCCAGCAGGAGGACTAGCGGGGAAACCTACGAGCAGTACTTC CASRRTSGETYEQYF